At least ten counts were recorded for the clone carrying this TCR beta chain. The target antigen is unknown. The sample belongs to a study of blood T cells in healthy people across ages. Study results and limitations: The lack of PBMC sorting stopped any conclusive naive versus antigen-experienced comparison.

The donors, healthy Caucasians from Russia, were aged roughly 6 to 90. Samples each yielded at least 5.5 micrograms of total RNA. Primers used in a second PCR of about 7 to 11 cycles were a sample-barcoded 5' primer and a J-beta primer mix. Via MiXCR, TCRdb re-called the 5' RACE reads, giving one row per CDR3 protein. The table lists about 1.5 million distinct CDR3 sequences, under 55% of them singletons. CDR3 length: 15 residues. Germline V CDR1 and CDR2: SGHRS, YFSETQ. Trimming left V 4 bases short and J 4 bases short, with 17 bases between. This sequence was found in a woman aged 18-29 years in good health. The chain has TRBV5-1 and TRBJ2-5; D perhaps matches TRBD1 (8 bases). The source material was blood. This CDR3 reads CASSTGQGGAETQYF. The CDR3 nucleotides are TGCGCCAGCAGCACAGGACAGGGAGGGGCAGAGACCCAGTACTTC.